These 9 T cell receptor beta chains share one sample of origin, sequenced in a study of shared clonotypes between healthy human individuals. Profiled with immunoSEQ multiplex PCR; TCRdb holds only in-frame clones, not every one. The sample includes 2 million to 2.5 million clones, around 95% of them seen just once. Sequenced sample: naive CD4+ T cells sorted from blood. Subset described: CD45RA+ positively selected. Every receptor here comes from a man younger than 35 in good health.

The chain employs TRBV29-1 and TRBJ1-4; 10 bases align to TRBD1. The V gene's germline CDR1 is SQVTM and CDR2 ANQGSEA. The CDR3 has 15 amino acids. Trimming took 3 bases from V and 8 from J; bases not matched to a gene: 9. CDR3 in DNA: TGCAGCGTTGAGATGACAGGGGGCGCGGTAGAAAAACTGTTTTTT. Its translation: CSVEMTGGAVEKLFF.

DNA of the CDR3: TGCAGTGCTACAGGCCCCGGGGAGCTGTTTTTT. It yields the protein CSATGPGELFF. The chain carries TRBV20-1 and TRBJ2-2; D remains ambiguous. V lost 4 bases and J lost 6, with 6 bases in between. The CDR3 length is 11 residues. Germline V gives CDR1 DFQATT, CDR2 SNEGSKA (reference sequence).

The V and J genes are TRBV18 and TRBJ1-2; TRBD1 matches 8 bases. CDR1 and CDR2 (germline): KGHSH, LQKENI. This CDR3 has 16 residues. J lost 4 bases, V lost 6 bases, and 13 bases had no gene match. DNA for the CDR3: TGTGCCAGCTCCCTCATCGGGACAGGAGATTTCTATGGCTACACCTTC. Translating gives CASSLIGTGDFYGYTF.

This chain joins TRBV4-2 and TRBJ1-1; 7 nucleotides match TRBD1. The ends lost 3 bases at V and 4 bases at J; junction bases unmatched: 5. CDR1 and CDR2 from the germline V gene are LGHNA and YNFKEQ. The CDR3 spans 14 residues. This chain's CDR3 is CASSHTGDLTEAFF. The CDR3 DNA sequence: TGTGCCAGCAGCCATACAGGGGACCTCACTGAAGCTTTCTTT.

The chain joins TRBV10-3 to TRBJ2-5, with unresolved D. Germline loops: CDR1 ENHRY, CDR2 SYGVKD. This CDR3 has 13 amino acids. Trimming removed 4 bases from V and 1 base from J, with 7 bases in between. CDR3 in DNA: TGTGCCATCAGTGGAACTACCCAAGAGACCCAGTACTTC. This sequence encodes CAISGTTQETQYF.

The chain carries TRBV7-9 and TRBJ2-3, with D unresolved. CDR1 and CDR2 (germline): SEHNR, FQNEAQ (reference sequence). The CDR3 extends over 12 amino acids. V lost 8 bases and J 2 bases, leaving 8 bases between the germline ends. The CDR3 region has the DNA TGTGCCAGCGGAAGGCTCACAGATACGCAGTATTTT. This encodes CASGRLTDTQYF.

This sequence joins TRBV6-5 and TRBJ1-2; no reliable D call. Trimming stripped 4 bases from V and 1 base from J, with 10 bases between. Germline V CDR1 and CDR2: MNHEY, SVGAGI. This CDR3 is 14 amino acids long. The CDR3 nucleotides read TGTGCCAGCAGTTCCTCGATTAATAACTATGGCTACACCTTC. Amino acid sequence: CASSSSINNYGYTF.

The CDR3 coding sequence is TGCGCCAGCAGCCCCGGGGCCGTCCTAACGGGCACTGAAGCTTTCTTT. Amino acids: CASSPGAVLTGTEAFF. The V call is TRBV5-1, the J call TRBJ1-1; a possible D gene is TRBD1 (5 bases). V was trimmed by 4 bases and J by 4 bases, leaving 20 bases between them. In germline, CDR1 is SGHRS, CDR2 YFSETQ. The CDR3 extends over 16 amino acids.

This clone was seen just once. This chain connects TRBV9 to TRBJ2-1; a weak D match, TRBD1 (5 bases). Trimming pared 4 bases from V and 0 bases from J, leaving 11 bases between. CDR1 and CDR2 from the germline V gene are SGDLS and YYNGEE. The CDR3 consists of 15 residues. CDR3 sequence (DNA): TGTGCCAGCAGCCCGTCCGACAGCTCCTACAATGAGCAGTTCTTC. This translates into CASSPSDSSYNEQFF. Variable domain in full (rest from reference TRBV9 and TRBJ2-1): DSGVTQTPKHLITATGQRVTLRCSPRSGDLSVYWYQQSLDQGLQFLIQYYNGEERAKGNILERFSAQQFPDLHSELNLSSLELGDSALYFCASSPSDSSYNEQFFGPGTRLTVL.